The rows below give T cell receptor beta chains drawn from one sample of a study of blood T cell repertoires in COVID-19. Assay: immunoSEQ multiplex PCR; the TCRdb copy retains only in-frame clones and omits some. The sample lists around 69,000 clones; 85% were seen once. Specimen: peripheral blood. The receptors here all came from a man aged 50 or older with acute or convalescent COVID-19. Both conserved end residues are part of each CDR3. A D gene is named only where the DNA matches it firmly. A clone size is listed for some rows: how often the clone was seen (once, few, many), or a class if it is expanded.

.	TRBV19	TRBJ1-5	.	TGTGCCAGTAGTACAAGGCAGGGAGGAAATCAGCCCCAGCATTTT	CASSTRQGGNQPQHF
.	TRBV5-4	TRBJ1-2	.	TGTGCCAGCAGCGCGGGATCCGGCTACACCTTC	CASSAGSGYTF
TRBD2	TRBV7-2	TRBJ2-3	.	TGTGCCAGCAGCGACCCTATCGGGGGGGCAGGCTCCAATCCGCAGTATTTT	CASSDPIGGAGSNPQYF
.	TRBV11-1	TRBJ2-5	.	TGTGCCAGCAGCTCATCGGCTCAGGGGGGAGAGACCCAGTACTTC	CASSSSAQGGETQYF
.	TRBV5-4	TRBJ2-2	.	TGTGCCAGCAGCTTGACAGGCACCGGGGAGCTGTTTTTT	CASSLTGTGELFF
TRBD1	TRBV27	TRBJ1-2	.	TGTGCCAGCAGTTTCGGAGGGGGCTCGGGCTACACCTTC	CASSFGGGSGYTF
.	TRBV10-3	TRBJ2-3	.	TGTGCCATCAGTGGTAGCTCTGCAGATACGCAGTATTTT	CAISGSSADTQYF
.	TRBV12-5	TRBJ1-4	.	TGTGCTAGGGGAGGTCCGGGTGTCCTGTCTTGGTTTTTT	CARGGPGVLSWFF
.	TRBV11-3	TRBJ2-5	.	TGTGCCAGCAGCTTAGGTGACGCGGGGGCAGGAGAGACCCAGTACTTC	CASSLGDAGAGETQYF
.	TRBV13	TRBJ2-1	.	TGTGCCAGCAGCTCTCCGGGACATCCGATTTACAATGAGCAGTTCTTC	CASSSPGHPIYNEQFF
TRBD1	TRBV5-4	TRBJ1-2	.	TGTGCCAGCAGTCATTCGGGACAGGGCAGCTATGGCTACACCTTC	CASSHSGQGSYGYTF
TRBD2	TRBV14	TRBJ2-1	.	TGTGCCAGCAGCCAAGCAGGTGCGGGGGGCCGCAATGAGCAGTTCTTC	CASSQAGAGGRNEQFF
TRBD2	TRBV11-2	TRBJ2-5	.	TGTGCCAGCAGCATAAACCCGGGAGGGGTCACTGAGACCCAGTACTTC	CASSINPGGVTETQYF
.	TRBV2	TRBJ1-5	.	TGTGCCAGCAGTGAACCGGTTCAGCCCCAGCATTTT	CASSEPVQPQHF
.	TRBV18	TRBJ2-2	.	TGTGCCAGCTCACCGAACAGGGATAAGGACACCGGGGAGCTGTTTTTT	CASSPNRDKDTGELFF
.	TRBV29-1	TRBJ2-5	.	TGCAGCGTTGACCTAGCTGAGACCCAGTACTTC	CSVDLAETQYF
TRBD2	TRBV7-8	TRBJ2-3	.	TGTGCCAGCAGCCCGGGGACTAGCGGGGGGGCCCCAGATACGCAGTATTTT	CASSPGTSGGAPDTQYF
.	TRBV5-1	TRBJ2-3	.	TGCGCCAGCAGCTCACAGGGTACCACAGATACGCAGTATTTT	CASSSQGTTDTQYF
TRBD2	TRBV7-2	TRBJ2-1	.	TGTGCCAGCAGCCCCCAAGAGCGGGGGCGCTACAATGAGCAGTTCTTC	CASSPQERGRYNEQFF
.	TRBV19	TRBJ2-1	.	TGTGCCAGTAGTACCCGCGGGGCAGTTGAGCAGTTCTTC	CASSTRGAVEQFF
.	TRBV7-9	TRBJ2-2	.	TGTGCCAGCAGCTTAGCGAGGACAGCGAACACCGGGGAGCTGTTTTTT	CASSLARTANTGELFF
.	TRBV12-3/TRBV12-4	TRBJ2-5	.	TGTGCCAGCAGCGGCGGGTCAGAGACCCAGTACTTC	CASSGGSETQYF
.	TRBV5-1	TRBJ1-4	.	TGCGCCAGCAGTGGCGGCGGTGGGAGGAATGAAAAACTGTTTTTT	CASSGGGGRNEKLFF
.	TRBV18	TRBJ1-2	.	TGTGCCAGCTCACCAATGGCAGATATGAACTATGGCTACACCTTC	CASSPMADMNYGYTF
.	TRBV27	TRBJ2-5	.	TGTGCCAGCAGTTTATTGAATAGTCAAGAGACCCAGTACTTC	CASSLLNSQETQYF
.	TRBV15	TRBJ1-4	.	TGTGCCACCAGTATACTCGGGGTCGAGGGAAAACTGTTTTTT	CATSILGVEGKLFF
.	TRBV18	TRBJ2-5	.	TGTGCCAGCTCAGGGGTCGGGGATGACCAAGAGACCCAGTACTTC	CASSGVGDDQETQYF
.	TRBV19	TRBJ1-2	.	TGTGCCAGTAGTATTTGGGGGCTTGATTATGGCTACACCTTC	CASSIWGLDYGYTF
TRBD1	TRBV11-3	TRBJ1-1	once	TGTGCCAGCAGCTTAGCCCCACCAGGGGGAGAGAACACTGAAGCTTTCTTT	CASSLAPPGGENTEAFF
TRBD1	TRBV27	TRBJ2-1	once	TGTGCCAGCAGTTTATCCCCCCCCGGGACAGGCGACAATGAGCAGTTCTTC	CASSLSPPGTGDNEQFF
TRBD1	TRBV6-5	TRBJ2-1	.	TGTGCCAGCAGTTACTCGAGAGGGACAGGAAACAATGAGCAGTTCTTC	CASSYSRGTGNNEQFF
TRBD1	TRBV27	TRBJ1-3	.	TGTGCCAGCAGTCCCCTCAGCAGGGGGCATGGAAACACCATATATTTT	CASSPLSRGHGNTIYF
.	TRBV19	TRBJ1-1	.	TGTGCCAGTAGTATAGGAGGGCGGATGAACACTGAAGCTTTCTTT	CASSIGGRMNTEAFF
.	TRBV30	TRBJ1-3	.	TGTGCCTGGAGTGTACTCCCCGGAAAGAGAGGCCCAAGAAACACCATATATTTT	CAWSVLPGKRGPRNTIYF
.	TRBV7-7	TRBJ2-5	.	TGTGCTAGCAGCTTAGCAGTAAGCGAAGAGACCCAGTACTTC	CASSLAVSEETQYF
TRBD1	TRBV5-6	TRBJ2-2	few	TGTGCCAGCAGCTTCTTCGACAGGGAGGAGCTGTTTTTT	CASSFFDREELFF
TRBD2	TRBV7-8	TRBJ2-1	.	TGTGCCAGCAGCTTCCTAGCGGGGGATGATGAGCAGTTCTTC	CASSFLAGDDEQFF
.	TRBV29-1	TRBJ2-1	once	TGCAGCGTTGAAGGAACAGGGAATGAGCAGTTCTTC	CSVEGTGNEQFF
.	TRBV29-1	TRBJ2-1	.	TGCAGCGTTGAAGATTCGGCGGAGTCCTACAATGAGCAGTTCTTC	CSVEDSAESYNEQFF
TRBD2	TRBV3-1/TRBV3-2	TRBJ2-1	.	TGTGCCAGCAGCCCGACAGCGGGGGTCCGGAATGAGCAGTTCTTC	CASSPTAGVRNEQFF
.	TRBV25-1	TRBJ1-2	.	TGTGCCAGCAGTTTGGGCATCTACTATGGCTACACCTTC	CASSLGIYYGYTF
TRBD1	TRBV29-1	TRBJ2-5	.	TGCAGCGTTGAAGGACAGGGCATGGAGACCCAGTACTTC	CSVEGQGMETQYF
.	TRBV9	TRBJ2-6	.	TGTGCCAGCAGTCATCAGGGATCTGGGGCCAACGTCCTGACTTTC	CASSHQGSGANVLTF
.	TRBV6-5	TRBJ2-7	.	TGTGCCAGCAGTTACTCGGGCAGGCCCTACGAGCAGTACTTC	CASSYSGRPYEQYF
.	TRBV2	TRBJ2-3	.	TGTGCCTGCACTAGATCTAGCACAGATACGCAGTATTTT	CACTRSSTDTQYF
TRBD1	TRBV7-6	TRBJ1-5	.	TGTGCCAGCAGCTCCCGTCGGGACAGTAGCAATCAGCCCCAGCATTTT	CASSSRRDSSNQPQHF
.	TRBV28	TRBJ2-7	few	TGTGCCAGCAGTTTAGCGCCTGCCTACGAGCAGTACTTC	CASSLAPAYEQYF
.	TRBV5-1	TRBJ1-1	.	TGCGCCAGCAGCTTGGGGGCAGGTTCGAACACTGAAGCTTTCTTT	CASSLGAGSNTEAFF